A selection of T cell receptor beta chains follows, all from one sample in a study of blood T cell repertoires in COVID-19. Sequenced by immunoSEQ multiplex PCR; TCRdb stores in-frame clones only, minus some. Altogether more than 300,000 clones are present, around 90% being singletons, with the ten largest covering under 6%. Specimen: PBMCs or T cells enriched from blood (not recorded which). The origin of the receptors is a woman between 25 and 40 years old who had recovered from COVID-19. CDR3s include the opening cysteine and the closing phenylalanine or tryptophan. A D gene is named only where the DNA matches it firmly. Clone sizes are given selectively: once, few, many, or a class where the clone is expanded.

-	TRBD2	TRBJ2-7	TRBV7-2	TGTGCCAGCAGCTGGACTAGCGTCTCCTACGAGCAGTACTTC	CASSWTSVSYEQYF
-	TRBD1	TRBJ1-1	TRBV9	TGTGCCAGCAGCGCTAAGGGACAGATCACTGAAGCTTTCTTT	CASSAKGQITEAFF
-	TRBD1	TRBJ1-2	TRBV6-6	TGTGCCAGCAGACCAACAGACAGGGGAAACTATGGCTACACCTTC	CASRPTDRGNYGYTF
-	-	TRBJ2-3	TRBV7-9	TGTGCCAACAGCCCGGCCCTCGGGGTAAGCACAGATACGCAGTATTTT	CANSPALGVSTDTQYF
-	-	TRBJ1-5	TRBV18	TGTGCCAGCTCACCAGAGCTCCACAATCAGCCCCAGCATTTT	CASSPELHNQPQHF
-	-	TRBJ1-2	TRBV24-1	TGTGCCACCAGTGACACACAGACAGACTATGGCTACACCTTC	CATSDTQTDYGYTF
-	-	TRBJ2-7	TRBV5-5	TGTGCCAGCAGCTTGTTCGGGGAGGCCGAGCAGTACTTC	CASSLFGEAEQYF
once	-	TRBJ2-2	TRBV19	TGTGCCAGTAGTATGGGAGCAGGGGTACACGGGGAGCTGTTTTTT	CASSMGAGVHGELFF
-	-	TRBJ1-6	TRBV13	TGTGCCAGCAGCTTAGTTCCTTCTGGGGACTCCAGCTCCTATAATTCACCCCTCCACTTT	CASSLVPSGDSSSYNSPLHF
-	-	TRBJ1-4	TRBV5-1	TGCGCCAGCAGCCAACTTACAACTAATGAAAAACTGTTTTTT	CASSQLTTNEKLFF
-	-	TRBJ1-3	TRBV12-3/TRBV12-4	TGTGCCAGCACCGACTTAAATAGCTACACCATATATTTT	CASTDLNSYTIYF
many	-	TRBJ1-3	TRBV19	TGTGCCAGTCCTGCGGCCTCTGGAAACACCATATATTTT	CASPAASGNTIYF
-	-	TRBJ1-1	TRBV5-5	TGTGCCAGCAGCTTGGCCGGACTGGGACATAGGCGGGACACTGAAGCTTTCTTT	CASSLAGLGHRRDTEAFF